Listed below are T cell receptor beta chains from one sample, sequenced in a study of shared clonotypes between healthy human individuals. Measured with immunoSEQ multiplex PCR; TCRdb has only the in-frame clones, and not every one. In the table there are some 630,000 clones, approximately 75% of which are singletons. Sequencing was carried out using memory CD4+ T cells sorted from blood. Source of these receptors: a woman in her twenties or thirties in good health. Both conserved end residues are part of each CDR3. The order of the fields is J gene, D gene, V gene, clone size, CDR3 length, CDR3 DNA, CDR3 protein. D genes are given only for firm matches. Some rows mark clone size as missing; the rest say once, few, many or name a class of expanded clone.

>TRBJ1-2|TRBD1|TRBV28|many|16
TGTGCCAGCAGCCCATCCGGGACAGGGATTCACTATGGCTACACCTTC
CASSPSGTGIHYGYTF
>TRBJ1-1|TRBD1|TRBV28|NA|15
TGTGCCAGCAGTTTCAGTCCAGGGGGAGAAACTGAAGCTTTCTTT
CASSFSPGGETEAFF
>TRBJ1-1|NA|TRBV29-1|NA|12
TGCAGCGTTCGACCTATGAACACTGAAGCTTTCTTT
CSVRPMNTEAFF
>TRBJ2-7|TRBD1|TRBV5-1|NA|14
TGCGCCAGCAGAACAGGGGGCCCTCTACGCGAGCAGTACTTC
CASRTGGPLREQYF
>TRBJ1-5|TRBD1|TRBV6-5|NA|15
TGTGCCAGCAGTGCAACAGGGGGCAGCAATCAGCCCCAGCATTTT
CASSATGGSNQPQHF
>TRBJ1-1|NA|TRBV10-3|NA|15
TGTGCCATCAAGCCGGGGGCGAGAGGGAACACTGAAGCTTTCTTT
CAIKPGARGNTEAFF
>TRBJ2-7|TRBD1|TRBV6-6|NA|13
TGTGCCAGCAGTTATGACAGGGATTACGAGCAGTACTTC
CASSYDRDYEQYF
>TRBJ2-7|TRBD2|TRBV11-2|NA|14
TGTGCCAGCAGCTCGGGGGGGCTTGGCTACGAGCAGTACTTC
CASSSGGLGYEQYF
>TRBJ2-1|TRBD1|TRBV14|NA|15
TGTGCCAGCAGCCTAGGGGGCAGCTTGTACAATGAGCAGTTCTTC
CASSLGGSLYNEQFF
>TRBJ2-7|TRBD1|TRBV19|NA|13
TGTGCCAGTAGTCGACAGGGAGTGGGCGAGCAGTACTTC
CASSRQGVGEQYF
>TRBJ1-5|NA|TRBV19|NA|12
TGTGCCAGTAGAGGACACAATCAGCCCCAGCATTTT
CASRGHNQPQHF
>TRBJ2-5|NA|TRBV12-2|NA|16
TGTGCAAGTCGCTCACCGGGGAAGACAGGGGAGGAGACCCAGTACTTC
CASRSPGKTGEETQYF
>TRBJ1-1|NA|TRBV6-1|NA|13
TGTGCCAGCAGTACCAGGGGAGGCGGTGAAGCTTTCTTT
CASSTRGGGEAFF
>TRBJ2-7|NA|TRBV28|many|12
TGTGCCAGCAGGGACCGCACGGGTGAGCAGTACTTC
CASRDRTGEQYF
>TRBJ2-3|NA|TRBV10-3|NA|15
TGTGCCATCAGCGATTGGCGCGGGAGCACAGATACGCAGTATTTT
CAISDWRGSTDTQYF
>TRBJ2-3|NA|TRBV19|NA|15
TGTGCCAGTAGGGATTCGGGCAAGGGTCCAGATACGCAGTATTTT
CASRDSGKGPDTQYF
>TRBJ1-1|NA|TRBV11-2|few|12
TGTGCCAGCAGCTTAAGGAACACTGAAGCTTTCTTT
CASSLRNTEAFF
>TRBJ2-1|TRBD1|TRBV12-5|NA|16
TGTGCTAGTGGTTTGGTAATCGGGCAGGGGGTCAATGAGCAGTTCTTC
CASGLVIGQGVNEQFF
>TRBJ1-2|NA|TRBV5-1|NA|14
TGCGCCAGCAGCACACGGACGGAGAACTATGGCTACACCTTC
CASSTRTENYGYTF
>TRBJ2-7|NA|TRBV15|NA|15
TGTGCCACCAGCAGAGATTTGCTGGAGTCCTACGAGCAGTACTTC
CATSRDLLESYEQYF
>TRBJ2-2|NA|TRBV29-1|NA|11
TGCAGCGTGGGAGACACCGGGGAGCTGTTTTTT
CSVGDTGELFF
>TRBJ2-1|TRBD2|TRBV2|few|11
TGTGCCAGCAGTGTACTAGCGGGACAGTTCTTC
CASSVLAGQFF
>TRBJ1-3|NA|TRBV7-9|few|14
TGTGCCAGCTCCTTGGACAGCTCTGGAAACACCATATATTTT
CASSLDSSGNTIYF
>TRBJ2-1|NA|TRBV5-4|NA|16
TGTGCCAGCAGCTTGAGGTGGGATGGAATTTACAATGAGCAGTTCTTC
CASSLRWDGIYNEQFF
>TRBJ1-4|TRBD1|TRBV5-4|NA|15
TGTGCCAGCAGCCCCGGTCAGGGGGCGGGAGAAAAACTGTTTTTT
CASSPGQGAGEKLFF
>TRBJ2-2|NA|TRBV30|NA|15
TGTGCCTGGAGTGTTGGCGGTTTTAACACCGGGGAGCTGTTTTTT
CAWSVGGFNTGELFF
>TRBJ2-5|TRBD2|TRBV2|NA|14
TGTGCCAGCAGTAAGCTAGCGGGAGTACAGACCCAGTACTTC
CASSKLAGVQTQYF
>TRBJ2-2|NA|TRBV18|once|17
TGTGCCAGCTCACCACCGGCGGGGACAGAAGGATACGGGGAGCTGTTTTTT
CASSPPAGTEGYGELFF
>TRBJ1-4|NA|TRBV28|NA|16
TGTGCCAGCAGCCGTGAAACGAGGGGGGTTGGGGAAAAACTGTTTTTT
CASSRETRGVGEKLFF
>TRBJ2-1|TRBD2|TRBV11-2|NA|15
TGTGCCAGCACCTTCTTGCGGGAGGGCCGCAATGAGCAGTTCTTC
CASTFLREGRNEQFF
>TRBJ1-5|TRBD1|TRBV6-1|NA|15
TGTGCCAGCAGTGAAGATGGACAGGGCCTTCAGCCCCAGCATTTT
CASSEDGQGLQPQHF
>TRBJ1-2|NA|TRBV2|NA|14
TGTGCCAGCAGTGATTGGGGGCGGGACTATGGCTACACCTTC
CASSDWGRDYGYTF
>TRBJ2-7|NA|TRBV2|once|12
TGTGCCAGCAACGCTCGAGGATACGAGCAGTACTTC
CASNARGYEQYF
>TRBJ1-5|TRBD1|TRBV5-6|NA|19
TGTGCCAGCAGCTTCCTCGCGGATACAGGGGATTATAGCAATCAGCCCCAGCATTTT
CASSFLADTGDYSNQPQHF
>TRBJ2-7|NA|TRBV27|NA|15
TGTGCCAGCAGTCTCGTGGTCGGGAACTCCTACGAGCAGTACTTC
CASSLVVGNSYEQYF
>TRBJ2-3|NA|TRBV5-6|NA|17
TGTGCCAGCAGCTTGCCCATTTCGGCGGGACATACAGATACGCAGTATTTT
CASSLPISAGHTDTQYF
>TRBJ2-5|NA|TRBV19|once|13
TGTGCCACTAAGACAGGGAGGTTTGAGACCCAGTACTTC
CATKTGRFETQYF
>TRBJ2-4|NA|TRBV5-1|NA|14
TGCGCCAGCAGACAAACAGACCCCGGAAACATTCAGTACTTC
CASRQTDPGNIQYF
>TRBJ2-7|TRBD2|TRBV4-2|NA|18
TGTGCCAGCAGCCAAGAGGGAGGGACTAGCGGGGGGGAAAGCGAGCAGTACTTC
CASSQEGGTSGGESEQYF
>TRBJ2-2|TRBD1|TRBV10-3|NA|15
TGTGCCACGAAACCGGGACAGGGGGCAACCGGGGAGCTGTTTTTT
CATKPGQGATGELFF
>TRBJ2-4|TRBD2|TRBV2|few|17
TGTGCCAGCAGAGGGGGCGGACTAGCGGGAGGCAAAAACATTCAGTACTTC
CASRGGGLAGGKNIQYF
>TRBJ2-3|TRBD2|TRBV27|NA|16
TGTGCCAGCACCTTAGGTGCTGTGGGAGGGCCTGATACGCAGTATTTT
CASTLGAVGGPDTQYF
>TRBJ2-7|TRBD1|TRBV7-8|NA|14
TGTGCCAGCAGCTTAGGACGACAGGGGTACGAGCAGTACTTC
CASSLGRQGYEQYF
>TRBJ2-5|NA|TRBV2|once|13
TGTGCCAGCAGTGGGTGGAGCCGGGAGACCCAGTACTTC
CASSGWSRETQYF
>TRBJ2-7|NA|TRBV4-1|NA|13
TGCGCCAGCAGCTGGGGACCCGGCTACGAGCAGTACTTC
CASSWGPGYEQYF
>TRBJ2-1|NA|TRBV7-2|once|15
TGTGCCAGCAGCTTATTTCGTACCTCCTACAATGAGCAGTTCTTC
CASSLFRTSYNEQFF
>TRBJ2-5|TRBD2|TRBV6-5|many|15
TGTGCCAGCAGTCCGGGGACTAGCGGACAAGAGACCCAGTACTTC
CASSPGTSGQETQYF
>TRBJ1-5|NA|TRBV15|NA|14
TGTGCCACCAGCAGAGGGAGTAGCAATCAGCCCCAGCATTTT
CATSRGSSNQPQHF
>TRBJ1-5|NA|TRBV4-1|once|17
TGCGCCAGCAGCCCCGACCGCCGGTCATATAGCAATCAGCCCCAGCATTTT
CASSPDRRSYSNQPQHF
>TRBJ2-1|NA|TRBV4-1|NA|13
TGCGCCAGCAGCCAAGATAAACCCAATGAGCAGTTCTTC
CASSQDKPNEQFF
>TRBJ2-3|NA|TRBV7-9|NA|12
TGTGCCAGCAGCCCTCGGAGGGATACGCAGTATTTT
CASSPRRDTQYF
>TRBJ2-1|TRBD1|TRBV15|NA|18
TGTGCCACCAGCAGAGAAACTAAGGGACAGGGGGCGAAGTACAAGGTGTTCTTC
CATSRETKGQGAKYKVFF
>TRBJ1-4|NA|TRBV4-2|once|14
TGTGCCAGCAGCCAAGAAATTTCGCTCGGAAAACTGTTTTTT
CASSQEISLGKLFF
>TRBJ1-1|NA|TRBV7-8|NA|14
TGTGCCAGCAGCTTAGAGCTCCTCCCCACTGAAGCTTTCTTT
CASSLELLPTEAFF
>TRBJ1-1|NA|TRBV5-1|once|14
TGCGCCAGCAGTAAATCGACAGTGAACACTGAAGCTTTCTTT
CASSKSTVNTEAFF
>TRBJ2-7|NA|TRBV6-1|NA|15
TGTGCCAGCAGTCCTATGAGTAGCGGAACCTACGAGCAGTACTTC
CASSPMSSGTYEQYF
>TRBJ1-4|NA|TRBV14|NA|16
TGTGCCAGCAGCCTCCTCCCGACGGCGGCTAATGAAAAACTGTTTTTT
CASSLLPTAANEKLFF
>TRBJ2-3|NA|TRBV7-9|NA|13
TGTGCCAGCAGCTTAGCGGGGGCAACCAGCGAGTATTTT
CASSLAGATSEYF